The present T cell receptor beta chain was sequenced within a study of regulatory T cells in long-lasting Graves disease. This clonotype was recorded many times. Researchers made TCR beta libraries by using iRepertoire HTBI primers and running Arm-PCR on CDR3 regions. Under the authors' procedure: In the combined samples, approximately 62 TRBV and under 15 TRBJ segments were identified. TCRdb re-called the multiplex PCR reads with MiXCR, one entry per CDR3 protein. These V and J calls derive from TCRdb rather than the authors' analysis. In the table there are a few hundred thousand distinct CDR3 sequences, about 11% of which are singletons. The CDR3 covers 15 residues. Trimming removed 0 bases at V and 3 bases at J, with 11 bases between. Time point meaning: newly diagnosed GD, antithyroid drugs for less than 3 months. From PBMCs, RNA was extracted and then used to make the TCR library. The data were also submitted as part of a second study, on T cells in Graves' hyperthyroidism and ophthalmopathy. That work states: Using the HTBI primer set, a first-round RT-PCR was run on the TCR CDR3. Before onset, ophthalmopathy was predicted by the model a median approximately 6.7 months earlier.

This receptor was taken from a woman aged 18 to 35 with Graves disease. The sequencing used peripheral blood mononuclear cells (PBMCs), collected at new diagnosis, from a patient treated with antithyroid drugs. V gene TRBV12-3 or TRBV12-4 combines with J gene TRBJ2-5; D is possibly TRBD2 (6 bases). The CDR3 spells CASSLAGRTKETQYF. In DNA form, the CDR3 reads TGTGCCAGCAGTTTAGCAGGGAGGACCAAAGAGACCCAGTACTTC.